The 2 T cell receptor beta chains presented below share a single source sample, sequenced in a study of shared clonotypes between healthy human individuals. Assay used: immunoSEQ multiplex PCR; TCRdb lists only in-frame clones, some missing. Among about 2.2 million clones, about 93% were seen once, and the ten largest hold under 2%. Selected positively for CCR7 and CD45RO-negative, naive CD8 cells excluded terminally differentiated effector memory CD45RA+ cells. Sequencing was performed on naive CD8+ T cells from PBMCs. Receptors originate from a man aged 18 to 29 in good health. Some clones in this sample may be carry-over from other donors' samples.

Comment on this clone: The sample has other DNA sequences that encode this CDR3 too. This chain joins TRBV28 and TRBJ1-5; D unclear. V lost 2 bases to trimming and J lost 5 bases, with 4 bases between them. Germline V gene lookup returns CDR1 MDHEN and CDR2 SYDVKM. There are 12 residues in the CDR3. The CDR3 nucleotides are TGTGCCAGCAGTTTACGGTATCAGCCCCAGCATTTT. Encoded protein: CASSLRYQPQHF.

The rearrangement joins TRBV28 to TRBJ1-1; TRBD1 might be the D (6 bases). Trimming removed 4 bases at V and 0 bases at J, with 15 bases between. The CDR3 extends over 16 amino acids. Germline V lookup: CDR1 MDHEN, CDR2 SYDVKM. CDR3 bases: TGTGCCAGCAGTTCGATAAGGACAGCGCTGAACACTGAAGCTTTCTTT. It yields the protein CASSSIRTALNTEAFF.